The 19 T cell receptor beta chains presented below share a single source sample, sequenced in a study of sequential checkpoint blockade in melanoma (dated by TCRdb to the late 2010s). Library preparation employed the immunoSEQ multiplex PCR assay. Not all clones reach the TCRdb copy of this immuneACCESS table, which keeps in-frame sequences only. Checked studies attribute under half of the gap to unresolved V genes and leave the rest unexplained. The sample yields around 5,000 clones; around four fifths were counted once. 56% of the sample is in the top ten clones. This specimen's treatment or condition label, interpreted: randomized to nivolumab then ipilimumab (arm A) or the reverse (arm B). The sequencing here drew on CD8+ T cells sorted from blood (inferred from file names), taken from a patient given nivolumab and ipilimumab in sequence. The receptors shown here come from a human donor with melanoma.

In its sample, this clone was seen a few times. This chain links TRBV19 with TRBJ1-2; D possibly corresponds to TRBD1 (5 bases). The CDR3 covers 15 residues. The V gene lost 9 bases and the J gene lost 6 bases, with 23 bases spanning the gap. In germline, CDR1 is LNHDA, CDR2 SQIVND (reference sequence). The CDR3 region is CASALRVLRPHGYTF. CDR3 DNA sequence: TGTGCCAGCGCCCTCAGGGTCCTCCGCCCTCATGGCTACACCTTC.

There are a few counts of this clone. This rearrangement joins TRBV19 to TRBJ2-4; D possibly corresponds to TRBD2 (7 bases). V gave up 3 bases and J gave up 0 bases, with 12 bases separating them. Germline loops: CDR1 LNHDA, CDR2 SQIVND (reference sequence). The CDR3 sequence is 16 residues long. CDR3 DNA sequence: TGTGCCAGTAGTATGAAGGGGGGGCTAGCCAAAAACATTCAGTACTTC. It encodes CASSMKGGLAKNIQYF.

The V and J genes are TRBV5-1 and TRBJ2-6; 8 bases match TRBD2. CDR3 length equals 15 residues. V shed 4 bases and J 3 bases; nucleotides not matched to a gene: 3. Germline CDR1 and CDR2: SGHRS and YFSETQ. CDR3 residues: CASSPRGGGANVLTF. CDR3 in DNA: TGCGCCAGCAGCCCTCGGGGGGGTGGGGCCAACGTCCTGACTTTC.

V and J are TRBV7-9 and TRBJ2-5, with a weak D call TRBD1 (6 bases). In germline, CDR1 is SEHNR, CDR2 FQNEAQ (reference sequence). The CDR3 is made up of 15 amino acids. Trimming removed 5 bases at V and 3 bases at J, with 16 bases between. For the CDR3, the DNA is TGTGCCAGCAGCCCAACAGGGCTTATCGAAGAGACCCAGTACTTC. The encoded protein is CASSPTGLIEETQYF. The whole variable domain, remainder taken from reference TRBV7-9 and TRBJ2-5, is DTGVSQNPRHKITKRGQNVTFRCDPISEHNRLYWYRQTLGQGPEFLTYFQNEAQLEKSRLLSDRFSAERPKGSFSTLEIQRTEQGDSAMYLCASSPTGLIEETQYFGPGTRLLVL.

This rearrangement joins TRBV6-5 to TRBJ2-5, with D maybe TRBD1 (8 bases). Germline loops: CDR1 MNHEY, CDR2 SVGAGI. The V end was cut by 5 bases, the J end by 4 bases, with 17 bases between. The length of the CDR3 is 15 residues. The CDR3 coding sequence is TGTGCCAGCAGTCCCCGGACAGGGAGGGCAGAGACCCAGTACTTC. Protein product: CASSPRTGRAETQYF.

The genes are TRBV7-2 and TRBJ2-5; tentatively, D is TRBD2 (5 bases). The CDR3 runs to 14 residues. Germline V gene lookup returns CDR1 SGHTA and CDR2 FQGNSA. Trimming removed 3 bases from V and 2 bases from J, with 10 bases in between. DNA of the CDR3: TGTGCCAGCAGCTTGCCGGGGAAACAAGAGACCCAGTACTTC. Residues: CASSLPGKQETQYF.

The chain combines TRBV5-5 with TRBJ1-4; perhaps TRBD1 as D (5 bases). V shed 0 bases and J shed 4 bases, with 19 bases lying between them. Looked up from germline, CDR1 is SGHKS and CDR2 is YYEKEE (reference sequence). This CDR3 has 18 amino acids. Here the CDR3 reads CASSLEDGGAFGNEKLFF. CDR3 DNA sequence: TGTGCCAGCAGCTTGGAGGATGGAGGGGCGTTCGGTAATGAAAAACTGTTTTTT.

Only a few counts were recorded for this clone. CDR3 loop: CASSPGGKPYEQYF. The DNA for the CDR3 is TGTGCCAGCAGCCCAGGGGGGAAGCCCTACGAGCAGTACTTC. The chain has TRBV7-9 and TRBJ2-7; a weak D match, TRBD1 (7 bases). This CDR3 spans 14 amino acids. Germline values: CDR1 SEHNR, CDR2 FQNEAQ (reference sequence). Trimming took off 5 bases at V and 2 bases at J, with 13 bases between the two ends.

V usage is TRBV6-1 and J usage is TRBJ2-7, with TRBD1 identical over 7 bases. There are 15 residues in the CDR3. Looked up from germline, CDR1 is MNHNS and CDR2 is SASEGT. V shed 4 bases, J shed 5 bases, and the junction held 11 bases outside the gene matches. The CDR3 DNA is TGTGCCAGCAGTGTCGACAGGGTGACTGGAAACGAGCAGTACTTC. Translation gives CASSVDRVTGNEQYF.

This clone has just a few counts. The chain uses TRBV9 and TRBJ2-5, with 12 bases that match TRBD2. CDR3 size: 16 residues. Losses at the gene ends were 0 bases for V and 3 bases for J; bases not matched to a gene: 3. Germline V gene lookup returns CDR1 SGDLS and CDR2 YYNGEE. The DNA for the CDR3 is TGTGCCAGCAGCGTAGTGGCTAGCGGGGGGGAAGAGACCCAGTACTTC. Translation: CASSVVASGGEETQYF.

V gene TRBV7-9 combines with J gene TRBJ2-7; 9 bases align to TRBD2. Germline loops: CDR1 SEHNR, CDR2 FQNEAQ (reference sequence). With V trimmed by 5 bases and J by 3 bases, 8 bases remained unmatched. The CDR3 extends over 15 amino acids. The chain's CDR3 is CASSPERGAYYEQYF. DNA of the CDR3: TGTGCCAGCAGCCCTGAGCGGGGGGCCTACTACGAGCAGTACTTC.

CDR3 protein: CSTSSGSYEQYF. DNA for the CDR3: TGCAGCACTTCTTCAGGGTCCTACGAGCAGTACTTC. This chain links TRBV29-1 with TRBJ2-7; possible D gene TRBD1, 5 bases. The CDR3 length is 12 residues. Looked up from germline, CDR1 is SQVTM and CDR2 is ANQGSEA. Deletions cut 8 bases from V and 1 base from J, with 12 bases between.

In its sample, this clone was seen a few times. The chain combines TRBV5-6 with TRBJ1-6, with unresolved D. Germline V CDR1 and CDR2: SGHDT, YYEEEE. The CDR3 length is 15 residues. V lost 2 bases and J lost 4, with 10 bases in between. The CDR3, as DNA: TGTGCCAGCAGCTTAGACGGCGGTTATAATTCACCCCTCCACTTT. This sequence encodes CASSLDGGYNSPLHF.

The V call is TRBV15, the J call TRBJ2-2; TRBD1 matches at 8 bases. Trimming at V came to 0 bases and at J to 7 bases, leaving 10 bases not matched to a gene. The germline V gene has CDR1 LNHNV and CDR2 YYDKDF (reference sequence). The CDR3 loop spans 17 amino acids. The CDR3 DNA reads as TGTGCCACCAGCAGAGAGATAGGCAGGGGGCGGTTCGGGGAGCTGTTTTTT. Translation: CATSREIGRGRFGELFF.

This clone was picked up a small number of times. The chain uses TRBV4-1 and TRBJ1-3; tentative D call: TRBD1 (5 bases). The CDR3 is 15 amino acids. CDR1 and CDR2 (germline): MGHRA, YSYEKL. The V end lost 0 bases, the J end lost 3 bases, and 9 bases lay between the germline ends. The CDR3 is CASSQEQAFGNTIYF. CDR3 DNA sequence: TGCGCCAGCAGCCAAGAACAGGCCTTTGGAAACACCATATATTTT.

This chain links TRBV5-4 with TRBJ2-5, with a possible D match to TRBD2 (6 bases). Between the trimmed V and J ends, which lost 0 bases and 3 bases, there was a span of 6 bases. Germline values: CDR1 SGHNT, CDR2 YYREEE (reference sequence). The CDR3 loop spans 13 amino acids. CDR3 loop: CASSLASEETQYF. The CDR3 DNA is TGTGCCAGCAGCTTGGCTAGCGAAGAGACCCAGTACTTC.

This sequence joins TRBV19 and TRBJ2-1, with 12 bases lining up with TRBD2. CDR3 length: 15 amino acids. V dropped 6 bases and J dropped 4; count of bases not matched to a gene: 4. The germline V gene has CDR1 LNHDA and CDR2 SQIVND (reference sequence). The CDR3 DNA sequence: TGTGCCAGTAGGGTCACTAGCGGGGGGTACAATGAGCAGTTCTTC. Encoded protein: CASRVTSGGYNEQFF.

A few counts support this clone. This chain links TRBV28 with TRBJ1-2; 9 bases fit TRBD1. With V trimmed by 5 bases and J by 3 bases, 13 bases remained unmatched. Germline CDR1 is MDHEN and CDR2 is SYDVKM. The CDR3 has 17 residues. CDR3 loop: CASSDGTGQGSYYGYTF. Here the CDR3 DNA reads TGTGCCAGCAGTGACGGCACGGGACAGGGAAGTTACTATGGCTACACCTTC.

V usage is TRBV4-2 and J usage is TRBJ1-1; perhaps TRBD1 as D (5 bases). CDR3 length: 12 amino acids. V gave up 0 bases and J gave up 11 bases, with 10 bases separating them. Germline CDR1 reads LGHNA; CDR2 reads YNFKEQ. CDR3 sequence reads: CASSQEGVKAFF. As DNA, the CDR3 is TGTGCCAGCAGCCAAGAAGGGGTAAAGGCTTTCTTT.